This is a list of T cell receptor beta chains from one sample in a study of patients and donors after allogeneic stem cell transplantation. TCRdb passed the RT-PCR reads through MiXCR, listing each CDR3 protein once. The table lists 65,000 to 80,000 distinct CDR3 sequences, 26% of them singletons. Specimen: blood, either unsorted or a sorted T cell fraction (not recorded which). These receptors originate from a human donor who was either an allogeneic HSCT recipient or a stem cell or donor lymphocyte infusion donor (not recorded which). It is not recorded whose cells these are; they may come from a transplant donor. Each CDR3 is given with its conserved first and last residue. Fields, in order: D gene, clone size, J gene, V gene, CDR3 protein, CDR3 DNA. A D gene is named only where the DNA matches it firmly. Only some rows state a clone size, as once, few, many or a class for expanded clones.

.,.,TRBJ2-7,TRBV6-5,CASSYSTGDLYEQYF,TGTGCCAGCAGTTACTCGACCGGGGACCTCTACGAGCAGTACTTC
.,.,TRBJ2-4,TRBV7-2,CASSLQEPGGIQYF,TGTGCCAGCAGCTTACAAGAGCCGGGCGGCATTCAGTACTTC
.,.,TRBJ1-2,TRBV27,CASSYRGYYGYTF,TGTGCCAGCAGTTACCGGGGTTACTATGGCTACACCTTC
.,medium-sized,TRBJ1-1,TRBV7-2,CASSLGGVLNTEAFF,TGTGCCAGCAGCTTAGGGGGGGTCTTGAACACTGAAGCTTTCTTT
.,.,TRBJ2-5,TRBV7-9,CASSLSRPRGTQYF,TGTGCCAGCAGCTTAAGCAGGCCACGAGGGACCCAGTACTTC
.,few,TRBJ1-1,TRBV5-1,CASSFKVGNTEAFF,TGCGCCAGCAGCTTTAAAGTGGGGAACACTGAAGCTTTCTTT
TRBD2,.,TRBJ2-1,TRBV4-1,CASSQLPGLAGSPYNEQFF,TGCGCCAGCAGCCAACTCCCGGGACTAGCGGGGTCCCCATACAATGAGCAGTTCTTC
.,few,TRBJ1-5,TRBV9,CASSVGQNYQPQHF,TGTGCCAGCAGCGTAGGGCAGAATTATCAGCCCCAGCATTTT
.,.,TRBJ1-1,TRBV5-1,CASTWGGVVTEAFF,TGCGCCAGCACCTGGGGAGGGGTTGTGACTGAAGCTTTCTTT
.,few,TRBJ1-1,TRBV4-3,CASSLTRSTEAFF,TGCGCCAGCAGCCTGACCCGGAGCACTGAAGCTTTCTTT
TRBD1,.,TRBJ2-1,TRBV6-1,CASNTGTGWNEQFF,TGTGCCAGCAACACCGGGACAGGGTGGAATGAGCAGTTCTTC
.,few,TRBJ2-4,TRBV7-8,CASSLARSLRAKNIQYF,TGTGCCAGCAGCTTAGCGCGCTCCCTCAGGGCCAAAAACATTCAGTACTTC
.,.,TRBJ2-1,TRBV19,CASSIRISYNEQFF,TGTGCCAGTAGTATCCGTATATCCTACAATGAGCAGTTCTTC
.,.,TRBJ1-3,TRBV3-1,CASSQGRDTIYF,TGTGCCAGCAGCCAAGGAAGGGACACCATATATTTT
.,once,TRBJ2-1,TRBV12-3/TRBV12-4,CASSLPRAEQFF,TGTGCCAGCAGTTTGCCGCGTGCTGAGCAGTTCTTC
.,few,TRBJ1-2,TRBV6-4,CASNLSQGFYGYTF,TGTGCCAGCAACCTTTCCCAGGGCTTCTATGGCTACACCTTC
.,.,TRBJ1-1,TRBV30,CAWGGADTEAFF,TGTGCGTGGGGTGGCGCGGACACTGAAGCTTTCTTT
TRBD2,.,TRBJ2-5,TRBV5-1,CASSLGRGLAEQETQYF,TGCGCCAGCAGCTTGGGACGGGGACTAGCGGAACAAGAGACCCAGTACTTC
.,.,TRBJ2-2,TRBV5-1,CASSASSSTDTGELFF,TGCGCCAGCAGCGCCTCCTCTAGCACCGACACCGGGGAGCTGTTTTTT
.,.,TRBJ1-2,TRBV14,CASSPGLRYGYTF,TGTGCCAGCAGCCCAGGGTTGCGCTATGGCTACACCTTC
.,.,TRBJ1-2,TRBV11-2,CASSSLEYEFYGYTF,TGTGCCAGCAGCTCACTAGAGTACGAATTTTATGGCTACACCTTC
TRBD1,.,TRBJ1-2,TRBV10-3,CAISTTGERSGYTF,TGTGCCATCAGTACTACAGGGGAACGGAGTGGCTACACCTTC
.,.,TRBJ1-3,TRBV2,CASSLTAGNTIYF,TGTGCCAGCAGCTTGACTGCCGGAAACACCATATATTTT
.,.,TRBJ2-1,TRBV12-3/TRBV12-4,CASSKTRESYNEQFF,TGTGCCAGCAGTAAGACCAGGGAATCCTACAATGAGCAGTTCTTC
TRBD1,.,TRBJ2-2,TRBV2,CASSGDRVGRTGELFF,TGTGCCAGCAGCGGGGACAGGGTGGGAAGGACCGGGGAGCTGTTTTTT